This entry lists 26 T cell receptor beta chains sequenced from one sample in a study of shared clonotypes between healthy human individuals. Method: immunoSEQ multiplex PCR; TCRdb's copy keeps in-frame clones and lacks some. The profile shows 2 million to 2.5 million clones, under 95% of them singletons. Material for sequencing was naive CD4+ T cells from PBMCs. Sample subset: CD45RA+ positively selected. The receptors originated from a man between 18 and 35 years old in good health. Some clones in this sample may be carry-over from other donors' samples.

A note on this clone: An end of the junction differs from the germline gene, which may be a read error. CDR3 sequence: CASSLTLVGHQAVF. CDR3 DNA: TGTGCCAGCAGCTTAACCTTGGTGGGACACCAAGCGGTCTTC. The chain is built from TRBV7-3 and TRBJ2-1, with a weak D call TRBD1 (6 bases). This CDR3 is built from 14 residues. Germline-derived CDR1 and CDR2 are SGHTA and FQGTGA.

V is TRBV19 and J is TRBJ2-7; possibly TRBD1 for D (6 bases). This CDR3 has 14 amino acids. V gave up 7 bases and J gave up 6 bases, with 19 bases separating them. Germline values: CDR1 LNHDA, CDR2 SQIVND (reference sequence). CDR3 amino acids: CASTITGKSLEQYF. Written as DNA, the CDR3 is TGTGCCAGTACGATAACAGGGAAATCCCTCGAGCAGTACTTC.

This clone has only one observation. The gene calls are TRBV7-3 and TRBJ1-1; 7 bases agree with TRBD1. CDR3 length: 13 amino acids. With 5 bases clipped from V and 4 bases from J, the junction kept 4 bases outside the gene matches. Germline values: CDR1 SGHTA, CDR2 FQGTGA. CDR3 protein: CASSAGQSTEAFF. In nucleotides, the CDR3 is TGTGCCAGCAGCGCGGGACAGTCCACTGAAGCTTTCTTT.

The V call is TRBV28, the J call TRBJ2-1, with D maybe TRBD2 (6 bases). The germline V gene has CDR1 MDHEN and CDR2 SYDVKM. The length of the CDR3 is 16 residues. V was shortened by 5 bases and J by 7 bases, with 21 bases between the two germline ends. The CDR3: CASSQLRDSRGNEQFF. CDR3 DNA sequence: TGTGCCAGCAGTCAGTTAAGGGACTCAAGGGGAAATGAGCAGTTCTTC.

DNA of the CDR3: TGTGCCAGTAGGGAGGGACAGGGGGGATCTGAGCAGTTCTTC. It codes for CASREGQGGSEQFF. This chain joins TRBV19 and TRBJ2-1; TRBD1 agrees at 11 bases. The J segment lost 9 bases and the V segment lost 6 bases, leaving 7 bases of the junction unmatched. The CDR3 has 14 residues. CDR1 is LNHDA, CDR2 SQIVND, per germline (reference sequence).

V and J are TRBV30 and TRBJ2-6, with D tentatively TRBD1 (6 bases). This CDR3 contains 18 residues. V lost 4 bases and J 2 bases, leaving 21 bases between the germline ends. Germline lookup yields CDR1 GTSNPN and CDR2 SVGIG (reference sequence). The CDR3 coding sequence is TGTGCCTGGAAGTACCCAGGGGTACTATATCCTGGGGCCAACGTCCTGACTTTC. Protein product: CAWKYPGVLYPGANVLTF.

The V and J genes are TRBV5-1 and TRBJ2-2; 9 bases line up with TRBD2. The CDR3 runs 16 residues. Germline loops: CDR1 SGHRS, CDR2 YFSETQ. V gave up 1 base and J gave up 6 bases; unmatched junction bases: 7. The DNA for the CDR3 is TGCGCCAGCAGCTTGTTGGTAGCGGGAGCAGCCGGGGAGCTGTTTTTT. Its translation: CASSLLVAGAAGELFF.

This clone was seen a handful of times. This chain uses TRBV2 with TRBJ1-1; the match to TRBD1 covers 8 bases. This CDR3 comprises 15 residues. CDR1 and CDR2 from the germline V gene are SNHLY and FYNNEI. The V and J ends lost 3 bases and 1 base, in that order; junction bases with no gene match: 4. The CDR3 reads CASSDLQGANTEAFF. CDR3 nucleotide sequence: TGTGCCAGCAGTGATCTCCAGGGGGCGAACACTGAAGCTTTCTTT.

The V and J genes are TRBV28 and TRBJ2-2; the D gene could be TRBD1 or TRBD2 (5 bases each). Trimming removed 4 bases from V and 6 bases from J, with 18 bases in between. The CDR3 runs to 16 residues. Germline V gene data show CDR1 as MDHEN and CDR2 as SYDVKM. This CDR3 reads CASSSPGRPGPGELFF. CDR3 nucleotide sequence: TGTGCCAGCAGTTCCCCGGGACGTCCGGGTCCCGGGGAGCTGTTTTTT.

Details on this clone: At the DNA level, this CDR3 is encoded by other sequences in the same sample as well. The V gene is TRBV18, the J gene TRBJ1-1; D is perhaps TRBD1 (5 bases). CDR1 and CDR2 from the germline V gene are KGHSH and LQKENI. V dropped 3 bases and J dropped 0 bases, with 8 bases sitting between them. CDR3 length: 14 residues. CDR3 protein: CASSPQGLNTEAFF. CDR3 bases: TGTGCCAGCTCACCCCAGGGACTGAACACTGAAGCTTTCTTT.

V and J are TRBV4-1 and TRBJ2-1, with 10 bases identical to TRBD2. CDR3 length: 16 residues. With 0 bases clipped from V and 7 bases from J, the junction kept 6 bases outside the gene matches. CDR1 is MGHRA and CDR2 is YSYEKL in the germline V gene. The CDR3 here is CASSQDSSGSWNEQFF. The CDR3 bases are TGCGCCAGCAGCCAAGATTCTAGCGGGAGTTGGAATGAGCAGTTCTTC.

The J gene is TRBJ1-2, the V gene TRBV5-6; no definite D call. This CDR3 comprises 13 residues. The V end was cut by 1 base, the J end by 2 bases, with 6 bases between. In germline, CDR1 is SGHDT, CDR2 YYEEEE. This CDR3 reads CASSLPDNYGYTF. In DNA form, the CDR3 reads TGTGCCAGCAGCTTGCCAGACAACTATGGCTACACCTTC. The variable domain in full, with the rest retrieved from reference TRBV5-6 and TRBJ1-2, is DAGVTQSPTHLIKTRGQQVTLRCSPKSGHDTVSWYQQALGQGPQFIFQYYEEEERQRGNFPDRFSGHQFPNYSSELNVNALLLGDSALYLCASSLPDNYGYTFGSGTRLTVV.

This chain joins TRBV7-3 and TRBJ2-3; D is unresolved. Germline V CDR1 and CDR2: SGHTA, FQGTGA. There are 12 residues in the CDR3. The ends were cut back, 2 bases at V and 4 bases at J, with 4 bases in the middle. The CDR3 coding sequence is TGTGCCAGCAGCTTAGGCCCAGATACGCAGTATTTT. This codes for CASSLGPDTQYF.

The chain employs TRBV10-3 and TRBJ2-4, with TRBD1 as a possible D gene (6 bases). Germline V gives CDR1 ENHRY, CDR2 SYGVKD. This CDR3 region has 16 residues. With 3 bases removed from V and 0 bases from J, the gap between germline ends came to 12 bases. CDR3 sequence reads: CAISDGQTLAKNIQYF. The CDR3 bases are TGTGCCATCAGTGACGGACAGACACTAGCCAAAAACATTCAGTACTTC.

The rearrangement uses TRBV5-1 and TRBJ2-3; TRBD1 matches 9 bases. CDR3 length: 15 residues. Trimming took 4 bases from V and 4 from J; bases not matched to a gene: 7. CDR1 is SGHRS, CDR2 YFSETQ, per germline. The CDR3 nucleotides read TGCGCCAGCAGCAGACGGACAGGGGAGGCAGATACGCAGTATTTT. As protein: CASSRRTGEADTQYF.

Note on this clone: The sample carries other DNA sequences with the same CDR3. The V call is TRBV25-1, the J call TRBJ2-1; 11 nucleotides match TRBD1. Per germline, CDR1 MGHDK and CDR2 SYGVNS. CDR3 size: 15 residues. The junction had 3 bases not matched to a gene; V was cut back by 3 bases and J by 5 bases. The CDR3 region has the DNA TGTGCCAGCAGTGAGCCGGGACAGGGGGACAATGAGCAGTTCTTC. Protein product: CASSEPGQGDNEQFF.

CDR3 nucleotide sequence: TGTGCCAGCAGCCGCCGACAGGAGGCTTACAATGAGCAGTTCTTC. Translating gives CASSRRQEAYNEQFF. This chain connects TRBV11-1 to TRBJ2-1, with a weak D call TRBD1 (6 bases). V was cut by 5 bases and J by 4 bases, with 15 bases left in between. The germline CDR1 and CDR2 sequences are SGHAT and FQDESV (reference sequence). The CDR3 spans 15 residues. The variable domain in full, with the rest retrieved from reference TRBV11-1 and TRBJ2-1, is EAEVAQSPRYKITEKSQAVAFWCDPISGHATLYWYRQILGQGPELLVQFQDESVVDDSQLPKDRFSAERLKGVDSTLKIQPAELGDSAMYLCASSRRQEAYNEQFFGPGTRLTVL.

The chain joins TRBV28 to TRBJ2-1; 11 nucleotides align to TRBD2. In germline, CDR1 is MDHEN, CDR2 SYDVKM. The CDR3 covers 14 residues. Trimming removed 10 bases from V and 7 bases from J; junction bases left unmatched: 9. The CDR3 DNA sequence: TGTGCCATCAAGACTAGCGGGGCCAGGAATGAGCAGTTCTTC. This translates into CAIKTSGARNEQFF.

The chain links TRBV5-1 to TRBJ2-3; D could derive from TRBD1 or TRBD2 (5 bases each). V dropped 2 bases and J dropped 0 bases, with 16 bases sitting between them. This CDR3 is built from 17 residues. Germline V gene sequence: CDR1 SGHRS, CDR2 YFSETQ. The CDR3 nucleotides are TGCGCCAGCAGCTTCAGGACTGGGGGTTTTAGCACAGATACGCAGTATTTT. Translating gives CASSFRTGGFSTDTQYF.

Points on this clone: Other DNA sequences in this specimen translate into the identical CDR3. V usage is TRBV19 and J usage is TRBJ2-1; no clear D. Germline CDR1 and CDR2: LNHDA and SQIVND (reference sequence). The CDR3 runs 13 residues. The V and J ends lost 0 bases and 6 bases respectively, with 6 bases between them. The CDR3 nucleotides read TGTGCCAGTAGTATAGATCGGGTCAATGAGCAGTTCTTC. It encodes CASSIDRVNEQFF.

This clone was seen only once. The V and J genes are TRBV15 and TRBJ2-3, with D tentatively TRBD2 (6 bases). CDR1 is LNHNV, CDR2 YYDKDF, per germline (reference sequence). The V gene lost 1 base and the J gene lost 8 bases, with 7 bases spanning the gap. This CDR3 has 12 residues. CDR3 nucleotides: TGTGCCACCAGCAGAGGGAGGGGTACGCAGTATTTT. It yields the protein CATSRGRGTQYF.

The chain is built from TRBV19 and TRBJ1-3; no clear D. With 7 bases removed from V and 1 base from J, the gap between germline ends came to 17 bases. The germline V gene encodes CDR1 LNHDA and CDR2 SQIVND (reference sequence). The CDR3 has 16 amino acids. The CDR3 DNA follows: TGTGCCAGTATGGGTATCAGCACCTCTTCTGGAAACACCATATATTTT. This translates into CASMGISTSSGNTIYF. The full variable domain, completed using reference TRBV19 and TRBJ1-3, is DGGITQSPKYLFRKEGQNVTLSCEQNLNHDAMYWYRQDPGQGLRLIYYSQIVNDFQKGDIAEGYSVSREKKESFPLTVTSAQKNPTAFYLCASMGISTSSGNTIYFGEGSWLTVV.

The genes are TRBV14 and TRBJ2-5, with 8 bases fitting TRBD2. Germline CDR1 reads SGHDN; CDR2 reads FVKESK. J lost 6 bases, V lost 4 bases, and 10 bases had no gene match. This CDR3 has 15 residues. CDR3 nucleotide sequence: TGTGCCAGCAGCCTTCGGACTAGCCCAGGGCAGACCCAGTACTTC. Residues: CASSLRTSPGQTQYF.

This chain uses TRBV19 with TRBJ2-7; D possibly matches TRBD1 or TRBD2 (5 bases each). This CDR3 contains 15 residues. From germline, CDR1 is LNHDA and CDR2 SQIVND (reference sequence). V gave up 3 bases and J gave up 2 bases, with 14 bases separating them. The CDR3 region has the DNA TGTGCCAGTAGTATTGGTGGGGGATGGCCCTACGAGCAGTACTTC. Translated: CASSIGGGWPYEQYF.

The chain carries TRBV28 and TRBJ2-7; tentatively, D is TRBD1 (6 bases). The CDR3 loop spans 13 amino acids. Trimming removed 8 bases at V and 7 bases at J, with 18 bases between. CDR1 is MDHEN and CDR2 is SYDVKM in the germline V gene. CDR3 DNA sequence: TGTGCCAGCTGGACAGAAATTGGGTCGGAGCAGTACTTC. As protein: CASWTEIGSEQYF.

The chain has TRBV6-5 and TRBJ2-5; 8 bases fit TRBD1. This CDR3 is built from 15 residues. Germline-derived CDR1 and CDR2 are MNHEY and SVGAGI. V shed 6 bases and J 5 bases; nucleotides not matched to a gene: 11. The CDR3 spells CASRWTGKGWETQYF. In nucleotides, the CDR3 is TGTGCCAGCAGGTGGACAGGGAAGGGATGGGAGACCCAGTACTTC.